This T cell receptor (beta chain) originates from a study of glioma-infiltrating T cells. Study-level findings and limits: Tissue and blood shared very few CDR3 sequences. Gliomas, especially low-grade, showed above-expected tissue-blood divergence; non-neoplastic patients showed below.

Trimming stripped 8 bases from V and 2 bases from J, with 11 bases between. Looked up from germline, CDR1 is MNHEY and CDR2 is SMNVEV (reference sequence). The CDR3 is 13 residues long. The iRepertoire nested amplicon-rescue multiplex PCR amplified TCR alpha and beta CDR3s from RNA. Tissue mRNA or PBMC total RNA, 100-400 ng, went into one-step reverse transcription and amplification. TCRdb re-called the multiplex PCR reads with MiXCR, one entry per CDR3 protein. The table lists fewer than 90,000 distinct CDR3 sequences, about 23% of them singletons, with 6.7% in the top ten. This clonotype was counted at least ten times. Its antigen is as yet unknown.

Sequencing was done on a sample of glioma tissue, nonneoplastic brain tissue, or PBMCs (not recorded which). The clonotype originates from a human donor with low-grade glioma or glioblastoma, undergoing nonglioma brain surgery, or in good health (not recorded which). The chain uses TRBV27 and TRBJ2-3, with TRBD1 as a possible D gene (5 bases). The CDR3, as DNA: TGTGCCAGCCCCATCAGGGCCACAGATACGCAGTATTTT. This codes for CASPIRATDTQYF.